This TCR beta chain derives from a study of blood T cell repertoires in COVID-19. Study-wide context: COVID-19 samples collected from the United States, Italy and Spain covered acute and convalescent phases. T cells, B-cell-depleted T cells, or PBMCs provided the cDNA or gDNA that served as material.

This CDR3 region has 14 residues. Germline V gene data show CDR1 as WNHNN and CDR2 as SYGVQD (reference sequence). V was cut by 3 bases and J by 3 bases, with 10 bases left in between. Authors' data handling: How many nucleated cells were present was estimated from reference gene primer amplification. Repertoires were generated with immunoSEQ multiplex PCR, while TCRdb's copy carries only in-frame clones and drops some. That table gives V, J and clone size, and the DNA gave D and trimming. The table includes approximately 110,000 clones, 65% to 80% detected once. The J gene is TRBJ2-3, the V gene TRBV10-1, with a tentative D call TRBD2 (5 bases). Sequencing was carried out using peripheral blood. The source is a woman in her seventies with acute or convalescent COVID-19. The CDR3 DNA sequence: TGCGCCAGCAGTGACCCGGGAAGGACAGATACGCAGTATTTT. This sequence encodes CASSDPGRTDTQYF.